This TCR beta chain was sequenced for a study of early stage breast cancer tumors. Study overall: ER+/PR+/HER2- status applied to about 75% of the 16 invasive breast tumors. Study-wide points: Commonly generated sequences made up most enriched TCRB sequences shared between patients. Compared with adjacent normal breast tissue, tumors showed around 2.7-fold greater T cell density and higher clonality. Blood repertoires resembled normal breast more than tumor.

Sequenced by immunoSEQ multiplex PCR; TCRdb stores in-frame clones only, minus some. The sample holds about 11,000 clones, roughly 69% seen once. CDR1 is GTSNPN and CDR2 is SVGIG in the germline V gene (reference sequence). The trim removed 5 bases at V and 0 bases at J, leaving 5 bases unmatched. The CDR3 is 14 amino acids. Of note for this clone: The target antigen is unknown.

Sequencing was done on a sample of breast tumor tissue. The rearrangement links TRBV30 to TRBJ2-3, with 7 positions matching TRBD2. The sequence was obtained from a person in their 40s with breast cancer. CDR3 coding DNA: TGTGCCTGGGGAAGCGGGACGAGCACAGATACGCAGTATTTT. Its protein product is CAWGSGTSTDTQYF.